This T cell receptor beta chain was sequenced during a study of T-cell memory formation after mild COVID-19. Turning to the study itself: TCR clusters were largely donor specific.

The germline gives CDR1 SGHNT, CDR2 YENEEA. This CDR3 spans 14 amino acids. Trimming took off 4 bases at V and 3 bases at J, with 12 bases between the two ends. This clonotype was picked up a small number of times. Its antigen remains unidentified. TCRdb recomputed calls from the 5' RACE reads with MiXCR, one row per CDR3 protein. The data contain fewer than 450,000 distinct CDR3 sequences, approximately 25% of them singletons. General study results and limits: Day 37-peaking second-wave clones had unconfirmed SARS-CoV-2 specificity. Contracting clones from day 15 to 85 had balanced CD4/CD8; later expanders favoured CD4+. Largely, contracting CD4+ clones fell within CM and EM, and contracting CD8+ clones within EMRA.

The TCR sequence derives from an adult woman who had mild COVID-19 (a few samples of this study predate the infection). Cell type and time point are not known. This rearrangement joins TRBV11-3 to TRBJ2-5; D perhaps matches TRBD2 (5 bases). Specimen: PBMCs or a T cell subset sorted from them (not recorded which). The CDR3 loop is CASSSSLGEETQYF. DNA for the CDR3: TGTGCCAGCAGCTCCTCGCTCGGGGAAGAGACCCAGTACTTC.